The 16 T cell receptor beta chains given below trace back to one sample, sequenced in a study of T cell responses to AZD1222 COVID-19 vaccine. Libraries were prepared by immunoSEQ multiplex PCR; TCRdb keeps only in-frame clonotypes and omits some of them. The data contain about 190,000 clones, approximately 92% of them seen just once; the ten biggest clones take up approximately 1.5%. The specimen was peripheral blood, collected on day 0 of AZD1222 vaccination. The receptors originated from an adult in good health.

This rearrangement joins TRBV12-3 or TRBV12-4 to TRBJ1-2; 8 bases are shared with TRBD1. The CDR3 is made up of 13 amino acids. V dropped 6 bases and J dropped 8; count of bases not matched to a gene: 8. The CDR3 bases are TGTGCCAGCAGACAGCCCGGGACAGGCGGCTACACCTTC. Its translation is CASRQPGTGGYTF.

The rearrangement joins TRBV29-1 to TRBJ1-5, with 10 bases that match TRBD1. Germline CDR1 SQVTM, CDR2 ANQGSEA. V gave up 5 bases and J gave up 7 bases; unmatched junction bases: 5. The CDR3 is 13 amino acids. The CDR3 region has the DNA TGCAGCGTTCGGGACAGGGGTAGGCAGCCCCAGCATTTT. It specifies CSVRDRGRQPQHF.

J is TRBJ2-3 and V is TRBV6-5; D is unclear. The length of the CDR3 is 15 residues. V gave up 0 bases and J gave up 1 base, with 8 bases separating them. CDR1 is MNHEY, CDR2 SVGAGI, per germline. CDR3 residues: CASSYSLAGTDTQYF. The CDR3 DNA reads TGTGCCAGCAGTTACTCCCTTGCAGGCACAGATACGCAGTATTTT.

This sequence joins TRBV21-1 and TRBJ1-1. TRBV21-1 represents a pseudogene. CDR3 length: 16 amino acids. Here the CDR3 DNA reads TGTGCCAGCAGCAAAGGCTGGGGAAAGAGGAACACTGAAGCTTTCTTT. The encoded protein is CASSKGWGKRNTEAFF.

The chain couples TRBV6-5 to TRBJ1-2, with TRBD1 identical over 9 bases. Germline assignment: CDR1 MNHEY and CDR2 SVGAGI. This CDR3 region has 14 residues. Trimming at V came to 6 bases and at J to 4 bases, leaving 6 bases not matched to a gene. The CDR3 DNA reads TGTGCCAGCAGCAGGACAGGGGAGGGCTATGGCTACACCTTC. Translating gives CASSRTGEGYGYTF.

CDR3 protein: CASSPGQVLGGYTF. CDR3 DNA sequence: TGTGCCAGCTCACCAGGACAGGTTTTGGGTGGCTACACCTTC. V usage is TRBV18 and J usage is TRBJ1-2, with 7 bases aligning to TRBD1. CDR1 is KGHSH, CDR2 LQKENI, per germline. V was clipped by 2 bases and J by 7 bases; unmatched bases: 7. This CDR3 region has 14 residues.

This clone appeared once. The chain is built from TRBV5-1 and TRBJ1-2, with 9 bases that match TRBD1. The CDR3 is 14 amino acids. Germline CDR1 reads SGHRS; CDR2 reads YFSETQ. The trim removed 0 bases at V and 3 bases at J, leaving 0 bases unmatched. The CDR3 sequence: CASSLGDRDYGYTF. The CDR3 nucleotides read TGCGCCAGCAGCTTGGGGGACAGGGACTATGGCTACACCTTC. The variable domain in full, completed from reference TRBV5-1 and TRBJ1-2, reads KAGVTQTPRYLIKTRGQQVTLSCSPISGHRSVSWYQQTPGQGLQFLFEYFSETQRNKGNFPGRFSGRQFSNSRSEMNVSTLELGDSALYLCASSLGDRDYGYTFGSGTRLTVV.

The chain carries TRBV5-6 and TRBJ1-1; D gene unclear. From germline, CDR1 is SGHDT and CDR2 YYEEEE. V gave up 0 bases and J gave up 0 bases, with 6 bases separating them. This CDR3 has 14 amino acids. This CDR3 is CASSLGSMNTEAFF. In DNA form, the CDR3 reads TGTGCCAGCAGCTTGGGCAGCATGAACACTGAAGCTTTCTTT.

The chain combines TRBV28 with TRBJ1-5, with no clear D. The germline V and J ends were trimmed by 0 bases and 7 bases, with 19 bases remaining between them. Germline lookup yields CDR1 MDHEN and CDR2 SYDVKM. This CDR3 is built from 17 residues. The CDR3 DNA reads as TGTGCCAGCAGTTTATGGGGGATGACTAGAACGGGGCAGCCCCAGCATTTT. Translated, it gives CASSLWGMTRTGQPQHF.

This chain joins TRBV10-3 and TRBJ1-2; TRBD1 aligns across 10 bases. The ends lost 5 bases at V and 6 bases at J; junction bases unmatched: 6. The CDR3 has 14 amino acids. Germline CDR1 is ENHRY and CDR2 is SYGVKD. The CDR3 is CAISSGTGDNGYTF. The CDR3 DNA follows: TGTGCCATCAGTTCCGGGACAGGGGATAATGGCTACACCTTC.

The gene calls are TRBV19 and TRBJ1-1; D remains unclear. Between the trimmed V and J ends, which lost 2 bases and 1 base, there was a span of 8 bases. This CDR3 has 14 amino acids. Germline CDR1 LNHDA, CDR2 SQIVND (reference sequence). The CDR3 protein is CASSIKGRNTEAFF. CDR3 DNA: TGTGCCAGTAGTATAAAGGGAAGGAACACTGAAGCTTTCTTT.

In DNA form, the CDR3 reads TGTGCCAGCAGCATAGTACAGGGGGCTAGAACTGAAGCTTTCTTT. This gives the protein CASSIVQGARTEAFF. The chain carries TRBV11-2 and TRBJ1-1; 9 bases match TRBD1. Per germline, CDR1 SGHAT and CDR2 FQNNGV. Unmatched junction bases numbered 9, after V lost 5 bases and J lost 5 bases. This CDR3 has 15 amino acids.

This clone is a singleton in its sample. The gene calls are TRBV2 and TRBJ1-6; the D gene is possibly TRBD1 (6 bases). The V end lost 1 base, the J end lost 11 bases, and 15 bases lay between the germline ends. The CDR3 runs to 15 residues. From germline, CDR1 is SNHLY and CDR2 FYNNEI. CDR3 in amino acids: CASSEGGQGRAPLHF. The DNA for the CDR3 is TGTGCCAGCAGTGAAGGAGGGCAGGGGAGGGCACCCCTCCACTTT.

The CDR3 sequence: CASSPSGNHGYTF. The CDR3 bases are TGTGCCAGCAGCCCCTCGGGCAACCATGGCTACACCTTC. The chain uses TRBV9 and TRBJ1-2; D gene ambiguous. The germline V and J ends were trimmed by 4 bases and 6 bases, with 13 bases remaining between them. Germline CDR1 SGDLS, CDR2 YYNGEE. The CDR3 runs 13 residues.

Here the CDR3 reads CASLLRGRGPNIQYF. CDR3 sequence (DNA): TGTGCCAGCCTCCTTAGGGGCAGGGGCCCGAACATTCAGTACTTC. The chain combines TRBV28 with TRBJ2-4, with a weak D call TRBD1 (6 bases). The CDR3 covers 15 residues. V lost 8 bases to trimming and J lost 7 bases, with 21 bases between them. The germline gives CDR1 MDHEN, CDR2 SYDVKM.

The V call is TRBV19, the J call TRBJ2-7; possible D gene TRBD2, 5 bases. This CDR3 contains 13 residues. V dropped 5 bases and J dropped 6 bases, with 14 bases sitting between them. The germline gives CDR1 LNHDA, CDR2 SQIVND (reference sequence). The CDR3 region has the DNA TGTGCCAGTAGTCCTCCCACTAGTCCCGAGCAGTACTTC. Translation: CASSPPTSPEQYF.